The next 6 T cell receptor beta chains were all read from a single sample in a study of CD8 T cells in Susac syndrome. The authors reverse transcribed roughly 0.5 to 1 ug RNA with random hexamers. TCRdb analysed the immunoSEQ multiplex PCR reads with MiXCR anew, one entry per CDR3 protein. The sample shows about 300,000 distinct CDR3 sequences, approximately 85% of them seen only once. Sequencing input: CD8+ T cells from PBMCs. The receptors here all came from a human donor with multiple sclerosis.

Only one count was recorded for this clonotype. The chain recombines TRBV9 with TRBJ2-5; D may match TRBD1 or TRBD2 (5 bases each). Trimming pared 4 bases from V and 5 bases from J, leaving 18 bases between. Germline lookup yields CDR1 SGDLS and CDR2 YYNGEE. CDR3 length equals 15 residues. The CDR3 here is CASSPGWGNRETQYF. In DNA, the CDR3 is TGTGCCAGCAGCCCAGGGTGGGGGAATCGGGAGACCCAGTACTTC.

Only a few counts were recorded for this clonotype. The chain recombines TRBV12-2 with TRBJ2-7; TRBD1 is the table's D call and was not checked against the DNA. TRBV12-2 is a pseudogene segment. This CDR3 has 17 residues. CDR3 in DNA: TGTGCAAGTCGCTTAGTACTTGGGGCGGACCGCGGCTACGAGCAGTACTTC. This translates into CASRLVLGADRGYEQYF.

This chain links TRBV28 with TRBJ2-7; 7 positions agree with TRBD1. The germline gives CDR1 MDHEN, CDR2 SYDVKM. The CDR3 contains 14 residues. Unmatched junction bases numbered 8, after V lost 6 bases and J lost 3 bases. The CDR3 protein is CASRRTGTGYEQYF. The CDR3 DNA reads as TGTGCCAGCAGGCGGACAGGTACGGGCTACGAGCAGTACTTC. Variable domain in full (rest from reference TRBV28 and TRBJ2-7): DVKVTQSSRYLVKRTGEKVFLECVQDMDHENMFWYRQDPGLGLRLIYFSYDVKMKEKGDIPEGYSVSREKKERFSLILESASTNQTSMYLCASRRTGTGYEQYFGPGTRLTVT.

The V gene is TRBV7-6, the J gene TRBJ2-2; D uncertain. Germline V gives CDR1 SGHVS, CDR2 FNYEAQ. The CDR3 has 16 amino acids. The V end was cut by 1 base, the J end by 0 bases, with 9 bases between. Here the CDR3 reads CASSLVEVSNTGELFF. The CDR3 nucleotides read TGTGCCAGCAGCTTAGTGGAAGTCTCGAACACCGGGGAGCTGTTTTTT.

The chain couples TRBV6-2 or TRBV6-3 to TRBJ2-1; 14 nucleotides align to TRBD2. Germline trimming cut 7 bases from V and 6 bases from J; bases unmatched to any gene: 8. This CDR3 contains 16 residues. Germline V CDR1 and CDR2: MNHEY, SVGEGT. CDR3: CASKGGLAGAANEQFF. The DNA of the CDR3 is TGTGCCAGCAAGGGGGGACTAGCGGGAGCGGCCAATGAGCAGTTCTTC.

The rearrangement uses TRBV27 and TRBJ1-2, with 7 bases that match TRBD1. The V and J ends lost 5 bases and 4 bases, in that order; junction bases with no gene match: 10. The germline gives CDR1 MNHEY, CDR2 SMNVEV (reference sequence). CDR3 length: 15 amino acids. CDR3 residues: CASSRREGASYGYTF. The CDR3 DNA reads TGTGCCAGCAGTCGCCGGGAGGGGGCGAGCTATGGCTACACCTTC.